This T cell receptor beta chain was sequenced during a study of CD8+CD57+ T cells in acquired aplastic anemia. Study as a whole: The average for DNA from sorted CD4+ and CD8+ cells was approximately 3.2 ug. General study results and limits: Patients and controls were found to share 25 to 35 CD8+ CDR3 sequences.

This clonotype was observed a handful of times. No antigen is known for it. CDR3 and TCR beta VDJ profiling relied on a genomic DNA template. Using its own MiXCR run on the reads, TCRdb lists one record per CDR3 protein. The data contain 200,000 to 250,000 distinct CDR3 sequences, around half of them singletons. The CDR3 runs 16 residues. Per the germline V gene, CDR1 is SEHNR and CDR2 is FQNEAQ (reference sequence). The V gene end was trimmed by 5 bases and the J gene end by 3 bases; junction bases not matched to a gene: 4. CD8+CD57+ cell expansion, shown by flow cytometry, had occurred in the patients selected for sequencing. All participating patients were living with severe acquired aplastic anemia. When blood sampling took place, the patients had received no therapy.

The chain carries TRBV7-9 and TRBJ2-2, with 12 bases lining up with TRBD2. The source of this sequence is a human donor with aplastic anemia. Sequenced: sorted CD4+, CD8+, or CD8+CD57+ T cells (not recorded which) from PBMCs. CDR3 protein: CASSPSGRAYTGELFF. As DNA, the CDR3 is TGTGCCAGCAGCCCTAGCGGGAGGGCCTACACCGGGGAGCTGTTTTTT.